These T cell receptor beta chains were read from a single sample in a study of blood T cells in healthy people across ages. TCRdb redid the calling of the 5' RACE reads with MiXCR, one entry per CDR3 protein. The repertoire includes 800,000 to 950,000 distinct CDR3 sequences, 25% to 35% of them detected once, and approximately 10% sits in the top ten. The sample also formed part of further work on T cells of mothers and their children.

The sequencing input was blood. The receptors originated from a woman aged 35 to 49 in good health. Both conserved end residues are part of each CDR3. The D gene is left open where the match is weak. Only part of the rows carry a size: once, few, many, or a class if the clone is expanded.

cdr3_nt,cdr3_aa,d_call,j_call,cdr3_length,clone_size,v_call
TGTGCCAGCAGTTTTACCTCGGGACTGGGCGGTCATTCACCCCTCCACTTT,CASSFTSGLGGHSPLHF,.,TRBJ1-6,17,many,TRBV27
TGTGCCAGCAGCTTAGCGCCGTCCCCGGGTTGGGATCAGCCCCAGCATTTT,CASSLAPSPGWDQPQHF,.,TRBJ1-5,17,.,TRBV7-9
TGTGCCAGCAGTTTGGGGGTTAGCGGGGGAGAGGGTGAGCAGTTCTTC,CASSLGVSGGEGEQFF,TRBD2,TRBJ2-1,16,.,TRBV7-8
TGTGCCAGCAGCTTAGGAATACCCACTAGCACAGATACGCAGTATTTT,CASSLGIPTSTDTQYF,.,TRBJ2-3,16,many,TRBV7-6
TGTGCCACCACTGGCGAGGGGGAAGCTTTCTTT,CATTGEGEAFF,.,TRBJ1-1,11,few,TRBV24-1
TGTGCCAGCAGCCCGGGACAGGGAATGGAGAACACTGAAGCTTTCTTT,CASSPGQGMENTEAFF,TRBD1,TRBJ1-1,16,few,TRBV3-1
TGTGCCAGCAGCTTGGACCGGAATAATGAGCAGTTCTTC,CASSLDRNNEQFF,.,TRBJ2-1,13,many,TRBV5-5
TGTGCCAGCAGCTTAGAAGGACTAGCGTACGATACGCAGTATTTT,CASSLEGLAYDTQYF,TRBD2,TRBJ2-3,15,.,TRBV5-5
TGTGCCAGCACCGCGACAGGGGATCTTAACTATGGCTACACCTTC,CASTATGDLNYGYTF,TRBD1,TRBJ1-2,15,few,TRBV6-6
TGCGCCAGCAGCTTGGGGCCAGGGGCGGTAAACGAGCAGTACTTC,CASSLGPGAVNEQYF,.,TRBJ2-7,15,many,TRBV5-1
TGTGCCAGCAGCCTTCAGGGAGTAAGTAGAGGCTACACCTTC,CASSLQGVSRGYTF,.,TRBJ1-2,14,.,TRBV5-6
TGCGCCAGCAGGACCTCCGGGACTAGCGGAGAGACCCAGTACTTC,CASRTSGTSGETQYF,TRBD2,TRBJ2-5,15,.,TRBV5-1
TGCGCCAGCAGCTCGGAGTTTACCAGCTCCTACAATGAGCAGTTCTTC,CASSSEFTSSYNEQFF,.,TRBJ2-1,16,.,TRBV5-1
TGTGCCAGCAGCTTATACACAGGGGTGTTGTCCGGGGAGCTGTTTTTT,CASSLYTGVLSGELFF,TRBD1,TRBJ2-2,16,.,TRBV7-2
TGTGCCAGCACCCACCGGGATTTTTATGGCTACACCTTC,CASTHRDFYGYTF,.,TRBJ1-2,13,.,TRBV12-3/TRBV12-4
TGCAGTAAGACAGGGGGCGCGCGGAACACTGAAGCTTTCTTT,CSKTGGARNTEAFF,TRBD1,TRBJ1-1,14,few,TRBV20-1
TGCAGCGTCAACAATGACGGACGCAATCAGCCCCAGCATTTT,CSVNNDGRNQPQHF,.,TRBJ1-5,14,.,TRBV29-1
TGTGCCAGCAGCCCCGGGGACAGGGGGAGGGACAATGAGCAGTTCTTC,CASSPGDRGRDNEQFF,TRBD1,TRBJ2-1,16,many,TRBV4-2
TGCGCCAGCAGCCAAGAGTCCCAGGGGGAATTGGCTTTCTTT,CASSQESQGELAFF,TRBD1,TRBJ1-1,14,few,TRBV4-3
TGTGCCAGCAGCGAGGGACCCCTTAGAGATACGCAGTATTTT,CASSEGPLRDTQYF,.,TRBJ2-3,14,few,TRBV7-2
TGTGCCAGCAGTGAGAATCACAGGGGGGATGGCTACACCTTC,CASSENHRGDGYTF,TRBD1,TRBJ1-2,14,few,TRBV25-1
TGTGCCAGCAGTTTTTCCGACACCTCGGGGGAAGCTTTCTTT,CASSFSDTSGEAFF,.,TRBJ1-1,14,many,TRBV28
TGTGCCAGCAGAAACGGGTTGGGCTACGAGCAGTACTTC,CASRNGLGYEQYF,.,TRBJ2-7,13,few,TRBV6-2/TRBV6-3
TGTGCCAGCAGCTTAGCGGACAGGGGAACTGGAAACACCATATATTTT,CASSLADRGTGNTIYF,TRBD1,TRBJ1-3,16,.,TRBV7-6
TGTGCCAGCAGTGATACCAGACAGGGGGGCAATCAGCCCCAGCATTTT,CASSDTRQGGNQPQHF,TRBD1,TRBJ1-5,16,.,TRBV25-1
TGTGCCAGCTGGACTATCAGGCTTAACTATGGCTACACCTTC,CASWTIRLNYGYTF,.,TRBJ1-2,14,.,TRBV28
TGTGCCAGCAGTTCCAAAATTTCCGGGTCGGCCTACGAGCAGTACTTC,CASSSKISGSAYEQYF,.,TRBJ2-7,16,many,TRBV6-2/TRBV6-3
TGCGCCAGCAGCCAGGGACTTCTAATAGACACCGGGGAGCTGTTTTTT,CASSQGLLIDTGELFF,.,TRBJ2-2,16,once,TRBV4-3
TGTGCCAGCAGAGCGAGGGGACAGGGTGATGGCTACACCTTC,CASRARGQGDGYTF,TRBD1,TRBJ1-2,14,few,TRBV2
TGTGCCAGCAGCTTAGATGGGACAGGGCCTTACAATGAGCAGTTCTTC,CASSLDGTGPYNEQFF,TRBD1,TRBJ2-1,16,.,TRBV7-2
TGTGCCAGCCAATCTTTCGGGGCAGGGGGGACTGAAGCTTTCTTT,CASQSFGAGGTEAFF,TRBD1,TRBJ1-1,15,.,TRBV27
TGTGCCAGCAGCCCTATGACAGGGCGAGGTCAGCCCCAGCATTTT,CASSPMTGRGQPQHF,TRBD1,TRBJ1-5,15,.,TRBV7-8
TGTGCCAGCAGCATGCAGGTAGACTCTGGGGCCAACGTCCTGACTTTC,CASSMQVDSGANVLTF,.,TRBJ2-6,16,.,TRBV7-2
TGCAGTGGGGCCCTAACGGGAGAGACCCAGTACTTC,CSGALTGETQYF,.,TRBJ2-5,12,.,TRBV20-1
TGCGCCAGCAGCCAAGGGGGGGGACGGAGCTCCTACGAGCAGTACTTC,CASSQGGGRSSYEQYF,TRBD2,TRBJ2-7,16,many,TRBV4-1
TGTGCCAGCCGATACGGACTAGCGGGGGCCTACGAGCAGTACTTC,CASRYGLAGAYEQYF,TRBD2,TRBJ2-7,15,.,TRBV6-2/TRBV6-3
TGTGCCAGCAGTTTGTTTGGGACAGGGGTCTACGAGCAGTACTTC,CASSLFGTGVYEQYF,TRBD1,TRBJ2-7,15,.,TRBV27
TGTGCCATCAGTGAGACAGGGGCCATCGACGAGCAGTACTTC,CAISETGAIDEQYF,TRBD1,TRBJ2-7,14,.,TRBV10-3
TGCAGCGTTGTGGGCAGAAACACCGGGGAGCTGTTTTTT,CSVVGRNTGELFF,.,TRBJ2-2,13,few,TRBV29-1
TGTGCCAGCAGCTTAAGGGCGGGGCGTGGAAATCAGCCCCAGCATTTT,CASSLRAGRGNQPQHF,.,TRBJ1-5,16,.,TRBV11-2
TGCGGTGCTAGTCGGCAGACAGCTAGCACAGATACGCAGTATTTT,CGASRQTASTDTQYF,.,TRBJ2-3,15,few,TRBV20-1
TGTGCCAGCATCCCTAGCGGGGGTGGCACAGATACGCAGTATTTT,CASIPSGGGTDTQYF,TRBD2,TRBJ2-3,15,many,TRBV2
TGTGCCAGCAAGGGATCAAATAGCAATCAGCCCCAGCATTTT,CASKGSNSNQPQHF,.,TRBJ1-5,14,.,TRBV2
TGCAGTGCTAGTATGAGGGGTTCTGAAGCTTTCTTT,CSASMRGSEAFF,.,TRBJ1-1,12,.,TRBV20-1
TGCGCCAGCAGCCAAGAAGATGGCTCGGGGGGGTTAGTCGATGAGCAGTTCTTC,CASSQEDGSGGLVDEQFF,TRBD2,TRBJ2-1,18,.,TRBV4-1
TGTGCCAGCAGCTTGACAGGAATCACTGAAGCTTTCTTT,CASSLTGITEAFF,.,TRBJ1-1,13,few,TRBV7-3
TGTGCCAGCAGCGATACTATCTACGAGCAGTACTTC,CASSDTIYEQYF,.,TRBJ2-7,12,few,TRBV6-2/TRBV6-3
TGCAGTGCCCCCGGGACACGAAAAATGGGTGGCTACACCTTC,CSAPGTRKMGGYTF,.,TRBJ1-2,14,.,TRBV20-1
TGCGCCAGCCGGGACAGGGAACGCGGTGAGCAGTTCTTC,CASRDRERGEQFF,TRBD1,TRBJ2-1,13,many,TRBV5-1
TGTGCCAGCAGTTTATTCGCAGACCGTAGCACAGATACGCAGTATTTT,CASSLFADRSTDTQYF,.,TRBJ2-3,16,once,TRBV28
TGTGCCAGCAGCCAACTAATAGGACTACAGGAGTTCTTC,CASSQLIGLQEFF,.,TRBJ2-1,13,.,TRBV14
TGCAGTGCACCCGCCCTCATAGGTGAAAAACTGTTTTTT,CSAPALIGEKLFF,.,TRBJ1-4,13,few,TRBV20-1
TGTGCCACCAGGGGGCAGGGAAACAATCAGCCCCAGCATTTT,CATRGQGNNQPQHF,.,TRBJ1-5,14,.,TRBV24-1
TGCGCCAGCAGCAGAACAGGGGAAACTGAAGCTTTCTTT,CASSRTGETEAFF,TRBD1,TRBJ1-1,13,.,TRBV5-1
TGCGCCAGCAGCCCGAAGACTGGCTCCTACAATGAGCAGTTCTTC,CASSPKTGSYNEQFF,.,TRBJ2-1,15,few,TRBV5-1
TGTGCCAGCAGCCTAACCGGGACAGGGGTCACAGATACGCAGTATTTT,CASSLTGTGVTDTQYF,TRBD1,TRBJ2-3,16,.,TRBV7-9
TGTGCCAGCAGACCCGACAGGGTAGCCTACAATGAGCAGTTCTTC,CASRPDRVAYNEQFF,TRBD1,TRBJ2-1,15,.,TRBV27
TGTGCCAGCAGAATGCCGCCGGGGGAGCCCCAGCATTTT,CASRMPPGEPQHF,.,TRBJ1-5,13,few,TRBV6-2/TRBV6-3
TGCAGTGCTGACCACGGGACAAGTAATTCACCCCTCCACTTT,CSADHGTSNSPLHF,.,TRBJ1-6,14,.,TRBV20-1